The 18 T cell receptor beta chains reported below all come from one sample, sequenced in a study of cytomegalovirus exposure and HLA in healthy donors (dated by TCRdb to 2016 to 2017). Libraries were prepared through the immunoSEQ multiplex PCR assay. For the multiplex PCR, a mixture combining 60 forward primers for TCR Vbeta segments and 13 reverse primers for TCR Jbeta segments was used. Not all clones reach the TCRdb copy of this immuneACCESS table, which keeps in-frame sequences only. Checked studies attribute under half of the gap to unresolved V genes and leave the rest unexplained. Across this sample there are about 120,000 clones, with under 20% seen only once. Less than 3.5% of the sample lies in the top ten. The sample consisted of PBMCs. These receptors all stem from a female donor in good health and CMV-seropositive.

In this sample, this clone turned up a few times. The J gene is TRBJ1-3, the V gene TRBV9, with 7 bases fitting TRBD1. CDR1 is SGDLS, CDR2 YYNGEE, per germline. The CDR3 has 15 amino acids. Trimming cost V 3 bases and J 3 bases; bases outside gene matches: 6. CDR3 sequence reads: CASSALTGNGNTIYF. In DNA form, the CDR3 reads TGTGCCAGCAGCGCATTGACAGGGAATGGAAACACCATATATTTT.

The CDR3 DNA sequence: TGTGCCAGCAGCTACGACAGGGTGACCGGGGAGCTGTTTTTT. This sequence encodes CASSYDRVTGELFF. The genes are TRBV7-2 and TRBJ2-2, with TRBD1 matching over 7 bases. Germline V gives CDR1 SGHTA, CDR2 FQGNSA. J was trimmed by 5 bases and V by 4 bases; bases with no gene match: 4. This CDR3 has 14 residues.

The gene calls are TRBV27 and TRBJ1-3, with a possible D match to TRBD1 (5 bases). Trimming took 6 bases from V and 2 from J, leaving 17 bases between them. The CDR3 consists of 16 residues. Germline assignment: CDR1 MNHEY and CDR2 SMNVEV (reference sequence). Here the CDR3 DNA reads TGTGCCAGCAGATCCCACAGTAGACAGACTGGAAACACCATATATTTT. It is translated as CASRSHSRQTGNTIYF.

The chain links TRBV14 to TRBJ1-1; 8 bases line up with TRBD1. There are 13 residues in the CDR3. The V gene's germline CDR1 is SGHDN and CDR2 FVKESK. With 4 bases clipped from V and 8 bases from J, the junction kept 6 bases outside the gene matches. The CDR3 loop is CASSPRRTGEAFF. CDR3 DNA: TGTGCCAGCAGCCCCCGGAGGACAGGGGAAGCTTTCTTT.

This clone turned up a few times. V is TRBV5-1 and J is TRBJ1-3; possibly TRBD1 for D (6 bases). V lost 4 bases and J lost 0, with 11 bases in between. CDR3 size: 15 residues. The germline CDR1 and CDR2 sequences are SGHRS and YFSETQ. The CDR3 DNA follows: TGCGCCAGCAGCATCACAGGGCTCTCTGGAAACACCATATATTTT. Its translation: CASSITGLSGNTIYF.

The chain employs TRBV18 and TRBJ2-1; 14 nucleotides line up with TRBD2. The germline V gene has CDR1 KGHSH and CDR2 LQKENI. Trimming removed 3 bases from V and 2 bases from J; junction bases left unmatched: 12. The CDR3 extends over 20 amino acids. CDR3 loop: CASSPRYGTSGSIAYNEQFF. The DNA for the CDR3 is TGTGCCAGCTCACCCCGATATGGGACTAGCGGGAGTATCGCCTACAATGAGCAGTTCTTC.

This chain connects TRBV6-5 to TRBJ2-2; 7 positions agree with TRBD1. Losses at the gene ends were 4 bases for V and 5 bases for J; bases not matched to a gene: 7. Germline V gene data show CDR1 as MNHEY and CDR2 as SVGAGI. This CDR3 region has 15 residues. CDR3 in DNA: TGTGCCAGCAGTTTTGACAGGGATCATACCGGGGAGCTGTTTTTT. It is translated as CASSFDRDHTGELFF.

This clone was seen more than once but under ten times. This chain links TRBV5-1 with TRBJ2-7; D perhaps matches TRBD1 (6 bases). This CDR3 comprises 14 residues. Germline V lookup: CDR1 SGHRS, CDR2 YFSETQ. With 0 bases removed from V and 2 bases from J, the gap between germline ends came to 9 bases. This chain's CDR3 is CASSLDRATYEQYF. CDR3 nucleotide sequence: TGCGCCAGCAGCTTGGACAGGGCAACCTACGAGCAGTACTTC.

V gene TRBV10-3 combines with J gene TRBJ2-3; tentatively, D is TRBD1 (7 bases). V was trimmed by 6 bases and J by 0 bases, leaving 34 bases between them. The CDR3 runs to 22 residues. CDR1 and CDR2 from the germline V gene are ENHRY and SYGVKD. Here the CDR3 DNA reads TGTGCCATCAGCGGCCCGCGGGACAGTCCTTTCCCTCTAGGTTCTAGCACAGATACGCAGTATTTT. Protein product: CAISGPRDSPFPLGSSTDTQYF.

This clone has more than one count but fewer than ten. The chain combines TRBV5-1 with TRBJ2-7, with 7 positions matching TRBD1. V lost 5 bases and J lost 0; bases outside the gene matches: 8. The CDR3 runs 15 residues. In germline, CDR1 is SGHRS, CDR2 YFSETQ. CDR3: CASRFGTANSYEQYF. CDR3 sequence (DNA): TGCGCCAGCAGGTTTGGGACAGCGAACTCCTACGAGCAGTACTTC.

V is TRBV11-2 and J is TRBJ2-7; possible D gene TRBD2, 7 bases. V was cut by 4 bases and J by 6 bases, with 19 bases left in between. The germline gives CDR1 SGHAT, CDR2 FQNNGV. The CDR3 is 15 residues long. The CDR3 protein is CASSSPAGGHIEQYF. CDR3 in DNA: TGTGCCAGCAGCTCCCCAGCCGGGGGGCATATCGAGCAGTACTTC.

The rearrangement joins TRBV7-6 to TRBJ1-4; D is unresolved. In germline, CDR1 is SGHVS, CDR2 FNYEAQ. V shed 5 bases and J shed 0 bases, with 7 bases lying between them. The CDR3 is 14 residues long. The CDR3 DNA follows: TGTGCCAGCAGCGTACAGCCAACTAATGAAAAACTGTTTTTT. Protein: CASSVQPTNEKLFF.

V and J are TRBV5-1 and TRBJ2-3; TRBD2 matches 14 bases. Germline CDR1 and CDR2: SGHRS and YFSETQ. V shed 5 bases and J 4 bases; nucleotides not matched to a gene: 0. The CDR3 runs to 14 residues. CDR3 sequence reads: CASRTSGRADTQYF. The DNA of the CDR3 is TGCGCCAGCAGGACTAGCGGGAGGGCAGATACGCAGTATTTT.

CDR3 in DNA: TGCGCCAGCAGCTGGTCGAGGGTACTAGCAGATACGCAGTATTTT. Protein sequence: CASSWSRVLADTQYF. The genes are TRBV5-1 and TRBJ2-3; D possibly corresponds to TRBD2 (5 bases). With 3 bases removed from V and 4 bases from J, the gap between germline ends came to 15 bases. CDR1 is SGHRS, CDR2 YFSETQ, per germline. This CDR3 spans 15 amino acids.

The chain is built from TRBV7-6 and TRBJ2-7; 12 bases are shared with TRBD1. V lost 5 bases and J lost 5; bases outside the gene matches: 4. Germline V CDR1 and CDR2: SGHVS, FNYEAQ. The CDR3 has 14 amino acids. The CDR3 spells CASSEGQGAHEQYF. The DNA for the CDR3 is TGTGCCAGCAGCGAGGGACAGGGGGCCCACGAGCAGTACTTC.

The V and J genes are TRBV27 and TRBJ1-1, with 9 bases aligning to TRBD1. V dropped 3 bases and J dropped 0; count of bases not matched to a gene: 2. This CDR3 comprises 15 residues. Germline CDR1 and CDR2: MNHEY and SMNVEV (reference sequence). CDR3 protein: CASSFGDRVNTEAFF. In DNA, the CDR3 is TGTGCCAGCAGTTTCGGGGACAGGGTGAACACTGAAGCTTTCTTT.

There are a few counts of this clone. This chain links TRBV7-3 with TRBJ1-1, with a possible D match to TRBD1 (5 bases). Germline assignment: CDR1 SGHTA and CDR2 FQGTGA. Trimming left V 5 bases short and J 1 base short, with 14 bases between. The CDR3 covers 15 residues. Here the CDR3 DNA reads TGTGCCAGCAGCCCCCAGACAGCAACGAACACTGAAGCTTTCTTT. Translating gives CASSPQTATNTEAFF.

This chain joins TRBV4-1 and TRBJ2-1; TRBD1 agrees at 8 bases. V was pared by 1 base and J by 5 bases, with 13 bases of the junction left unmatched. The CDR3 has 18 amino acids. CDR1 is MGHRA, CDR2 YSYEKL, per germline. The CDR3 DNA reads TGCGCCAGCAGCCAAGGCTGGCCGGGACAGGAGAGAGACAATGAGCAGTTCTTC. Protein: CASSQGWPGQERDNEQFF.